This TCR beta chain was captured in a study of blood T cell repertoires in COVID-19 (dated by TCRdb to 2018 to 2021). Describing the broader study: Samples covering the acute and convalescent phases of COVID-19 were provided by collaborators in the United States, Italy and Spain. The repertoires were released in a freely available public database meant as a resource for research on the immune response to SARS-CoV-2. The samples were drawn from the first 160 participants of the ongoing ImmuneRACE study and from more than 1,000 subjects provided by 6 global collaborators. HLA class I and class II types, where available, came from metadata supplied by the sample provider rather than from assay-based typing. The sample metadata nearly always contained a de-identified subject ID, COVID-19 status, age in years and sex. Deeply sampled blood TCRbeta repertoires from subjects exposed to, actively infected with, or recovered from COVID-19 were included in the dataset. The material from the prospective study consisted of cDNA or gDNA derived from T cells, B-cell-depleted T cells, or PBMCs. Beyond this particular receptor, the publication reports: Clinical and demographic metadata were provided uncurated, with the amount varying by source and participant.

In regard to this clone: Which antigen it targets is not known. No much larger clonotype is one base removed from it; base qualities were not supplied.

The immunoSEQ Assay, a bias-controlled multiplex PCR, was used to amplify TCRbeta CDR3 regions from genomic DNA. On the authors' methods: Within the assay, amplification of reference gene primers was used to estimate how many nucleated cells each sample contained. To quantify the absolute abundance of each unique TCRbeta CDR3 rearrangement, sequence reads were collapsed and filtered. For each sample, productive Simpson clonality was calculated as the square root of Simpson's diversity index over productive rearrangements. The clones in this table, taken by TCRdb from immuneACCESS, are in-frame only. Not every clone is retained; where verified, under half of the shortfall comes from an unresolved V gene, and the cause of the rest is unknown. V and J calls plus clone size are reproduced from that table; the DNA served to infer D and trimming. Within this sample are about 200,000 clones, with 85% of them counted one time only. The ten largest clonotypes hold around a sixth of the sample.

Participants in the prospective study were enrolled through a virtual design, were aged 18 to 89 years, and lived in 24 United States geographic areas. To assign participants to cohorts, the prospective study relied on clinical history that participants themselves reported in a screening survey and a study questionnaire. For ImmuneRACE Cohort 3, a participant was defined as recovered based on two consecutive negative NP/OP PCR tests, clearance by a healthcare professional, or resolution of symptoms. Mobile phlebotomists in the prospective study collected whole blood, serum and a nasopharyngeal or oropharyngeal swab from every participant. Prospective study participants could optionally give additional blood draws and questionnaires over a roughly 2-month period. Blood samples from the prospective study were shipped frozen or at room temperature prior to DNA extraction. This clonotype originated in a man aged 40-49 years who had recovered from COVID-19. The sample consisted of PBMCs or T cells enriched from blood (not recorded which).

In nucleotides, the sequence is TGTGCCTGGAGTGTAAGCCAGACTAGCGTTGGGGGAGAGCAGTACTTC. The encoded protein is CAWSVSQTSVGGEQYF. The V gene is TRBV30 and the J gene is TRBJ2-7, and TRBD2 aligns with 8 junction nucleotides. Looking up the germline V gene (reference sequence) yields CDR1 GTSNPN and CDR2 SVGIG. V is pruned by 0 bases and J by 7 bases, leaving 14 bases of the junction without a gene match. There are 16 amino acids in the CDR3, from cysteine to phenylalanine inclusive. Just CDR3 DNA is preserved here, 48 bases in frame from base 1.